The subject of this entry is one T cell receptor beta chain. Its antigen is currently not known. Base qualities are not at hand, and no much larger clone is one base apart. Library preparation was by the immunoSEQ multiplex PCR assay. For most patients, genomic DNA was isolated with the Qiagen DNeasy Blood and Tissue Kit and shipped frozen to Adaptive Biotechnologies for TCR sequencing. For most patients, high-throughput TCR-beta CDR3 sequencing of genomic DNA was performed by Adaptive Biotechnologies. The study's own analysis went as follows. Adaptive's ImmunoSEQ software supplied the TCR sequencing data for around 17 patients, while MiXCR and VDJtools were used to process a few other patients. To correct CD4 versus CD8 sorting errors, any sequence found in both subsets at a frequency ratio below 5:1 was removed. Because the origin of CDR3 nucleotide sequences shared between donor and recipient could not be assigned, those sequences were removed. Alloreactive clones required at least 2-fold expansion over unstimulated cells and minimum CFSE-low frequency of 0.002% (template counts) or 0.001% (read counts). Mappable clones were those detected in sequenced pre-transplant spleen, lymph node, or MLR CFSE-low populations of the donor or recipient. Cumulative frequency of alloreactive clones was calculated as a percentage of all sequences weighted by copy number. TCRdb obtained this table from immuneACCESS and retained in-frame rearrangements with V and J assigned. These tables miss some clones; where compared with another copy, unresolved V genes account for less than half of the shortfall, and the remainder is unexplained. For V, J and clone size, that table is used; D and trimming come from the DNA. Here the sample has approximately 75,000 clones; nearly 90% occur a single time. The ten largest clones capture about 4% of the sample.

The CDR3 contains 15 residues, cysteine and phenylalanine counted. Just CDR3 DNA is preserved here, 45 bases in frame from base 1. CDR1 is given as MRHNA and CDR2 as SNTAGT, both from the germline V gene. V loses 2 bases at its end and J loses 4 bases; junction bases beyond the gene matches: 1. The intended sense of this specimen's time point label: cells obtained before transplantation from donor or recipient. CD3+CD4+ and CD3+CD8+ populations were FACS-sorted from unstimulated pre-transplant donor and recipient cells taken from spleen or lymph nodes. This sample is drawn from a study of graft-versus-host responses after intestinal transplantation listed by TCRdb under 2021. At the level of the whole study: The transplants that recipients got were multivisceral, liver-intestinal, or isolated intestinal. Anti-thymocyte globulin induction was given to all recipients, followed by maintenance tacrolimus and steroids for two to four years. Graft-versus-host and host-versus-graft alloreactive T cell clones were tracked in the graft, circulation and bone marrow after intestinal transplantation using bulk TCR-beta CDR3 sequencing. To identify alloreactive clones, pre-transplant mixed lymphocyte reaction products were sequenced and compared with unstimulated pre-transplant donor and recipient T cells. The cohort enrolled 20 to 30 intestinal transplant recipients including one retransplant, and a few patients lacking pretransplant specimens were excluded. A peak of at least 4% donor T cells among recipient peripheral blood mononuclear cells was the definition used for donor T cell macrochimerism. Rather than being sequenced by the commercial service, samples from a few later patients were sequenced in-house on an Illumina MiSeq and processed with MiXCR. Here is what the overall study found, with its caveats: Peak levels of circulating GvH clones were associated with declines in HvG clones early after transplant. High GvH to HvG T cell clonal ratios were observed in the allografts of patients with donor T cell macrochimerism. The conclusions were limited by the relatively low number and heterogeneity of the intestinal transplant patients. GvH clones were found in recipient bone marrow, and some of the GvH clones appeared earlier in ileal mucosa or blood, which is consistent with an intestinal mucosal origin.

This sequence was found in a human donor who was the organ donor for an intestinal transplant. This sample comprised unstimulated CD8+ T cells sorted from spleen or lymph node cells, obtained before transplant. The V and J segments used are TRBV6-4 and TRBJ2-5; 13 of the junction bases match TRBD2. The CDR3 protein is CASSDTSGGAETQYF. The nucleotide sequence is given as TGTGCCAGCAGTGACACTAGCGGGGGGGCAGAGACCCAGTACTTC.